The 16 T cell receptor beta chains listed next were all sequenced from one sample in a study of tumor-infiltrating lymphocytes in primary liver carcinoma. Co-extraction of RNA and DNA was performed on about 19-32 mg of unsorted bulk tissue. The template, about 550 ng total RNA, yielded TCR beta cDNA made with a constant-region primer. Investigators got TCR beta libraries out of three nested multiplex PCR rounds, done with slightly modified ARM-PCR. Rounds one and two of PCR, each of 9 to 11 cycles, were primed with TRBV1-TRBV30 forward primers and a C-beta reverse primer. TCRdb ran MiXCR on the multiplex PCR reads and lists one entry per CDR3 protein. There are 45,000 to 55,000 distinct CDR3 sequences in the sample; less than 85% occur only once, and less than 30% lies in the top ten. Sequenced material: liver tumor tissue from sampling region 5. This sample's subset: tumor region T5, tumor centre. The receptors were sampled from a man in his forties or fifties with primary liver carcinoma and hepatitis B virus infection.

Of note for this clonotype: As the CDR3 is not closed by the conserved phenylalanine or tryptophan, this likely results from a read error. The limits of the CDR3 on the DNA are not certain, so only TCRdb's listed CDR3 is given. V gene TRBV28 combines with J gene TRBJ1-5; TRBD1 is taken as the D call from the table, unchecked against the DNA. Germline CDR1 is MDHEN and CDR2 is SYDVKM. With termini counted, the CDR3 has 15 amino acids. CDR3 residues: CASSLRQGTDQPQRV.

V usage is TRBV9 and J usage is TRBJ2-2; 7 bases match TRBD1. The CDR3 runs to 16 residues. Germline lookup yields CDR1 SGDLS and CDR2 YYNGEE. Unmatched junction bases numbered 5, after V lost 0 bases and J lost 3 bases. The CDR3 coding sequence is TGTGCCAGCAGCGTAGGGACAGGTCCGGACACCGGGGAGCTGTTTTTT. Encoded protein: CASSVGTGPDTGELFF. Filled out from reference TRBV9 and TRBJ2-2, the complete variable domain reads DSGVTQTPKHLITATGQRVTLRCSPRSGDLSVYWYQQSLDQGLQFLIQYYNGEERAKGNILERFSAQQFPDLHSELNLSSLELGDSALYFCASSVGTGPDTGELFFGEGSRLTVL.

The gene calls are TRBV6-5 and TRBJ2-1; D gene unclear. Germline CDR1 MNHEY, CDR2 SVGAGI. The CDR3 consists of 14 residues. V lost 9 bases and J lost 5, with 17 bases in between. Here the CDR3 reads CASCYKRADNEQFF. In DNA form, the CDR3 reads TGTGCCAGTTGTTACAAACGGGCGGACAATGAGCAGTTCTTC.

As regards this clonotype: Germline and junction disagree at one end, which may indicate a read error. This rearrangement joins TRBV10-1 to TRBJ2-7, with D possibly matching TRBD1 (5 bases). The CDR3 covers 13 residues. Germline V gene sequence: CDR1 WNHNN, CDR2 SYGVQD (reference sequence). The CDR3: CASSASGTYEQYF. In DNA form, the CDR3 reads TGCGCCAGTAGTGCCTCAGGGACCTACGAGCAGTACTTC.

Remarks on this clonotype: This could be a read error, since a much larger clone is one nucleotide away. V is TRBV5-1 and J is TRBJ2-1; 7 bases match TRBD2. The CDR3 has 16 amino acids. CDR1 SGHRS and CDR2 YFSETQ come from the germline V gene. For the CDR3, the DNA is TGCGCCAACAGCTTGGGAGGCGGGAGCTCCTACAATGAGCAGTTCTTC. The encoded protein is CANSLGGGSSYNEQFF.

This clonotype came up many times. This chain connects TRBV24-1 to TRBJ1-5; TRBD1 aligns across 8 bases. The CDR3 runs to 17 residues. V dropped 9 bases and J dropped 2; count of bases not matched to a gene: 14. Germline V lookup: CDR1 KGHDR, CDR2 SFDVKD. The CDR3 loop is CATGAGGRGQGNQPQHF. The CDR3 DNA reads as TGTGCCACCGGGGCCGGGGGCAGGGGGCAGGGCAATCAGCCCCAGCATTTT.

Regarding this clonotype: A junction boundary mismatches the germline segment, possibly from a read error. The chain has TRBV11-2 and TRBJ2-2; the D gene is possibly TRBD2 (7 bases). Germline V CDR1 and CDR2: SGHAT, FQNNGV. This CDR3 comprises 16 residues. The CDR3 loop reads CASSTPGQTNTGGLFF. CDR3 DNA: TGTGCCAGCAGCACCCCGGGACAAACAAACACCGGGGGGCTGTTCTTT. Full variable domain (remainder filled in from reference TRBV11-2 and TRBJ2-2): EAGVAQSPRYKIIEKRQSVAFWCNPISGHATLYWYQQILGQGPKLLIQFQNNGVVDDSQLPKDRFSAERLKGVDSTLKIQPAKLEDSAVYLCASSTPGQTNTGGLFFGEGSRLTVL.

This clonotype was detected ten times or more. The chain uses TRBV28 and TRBJ2-7; the D gene is possibly TRBD2 (5 bases). CDR1 MDHEN and CDR2 SYDVKM come from the germline V gene. This CDR3 has 12 residues. Trimming left V 3 bases short and J 9 bases short, with 12 bases between. For the CDR3, the DNA is TGTGCCAGCAGTTTCGAGGGAGTGGGGCAGTACTTC. This translates into CASSFEGVGQYF.

Concerning this clonotype: In this CDR3 the conserved last residue, phenylalanine or tryptophan, is missing, so a read error is likely. V usage is TRBV6-5 and J usage is TRBJ2-2; D not certain. The germline CDR1 and CDR2 sequences are MNHEY and SVGAGI. The CDR3 extends over 11 amino acids. V lost 6 bases and J lost 8, with 7 bases in between. CDR3 in DNA: TGTGCCAGCAGCCTCTGGGGGGAGCTGTTTCTG. Protein sequence: CASSLWGELFL.

The V call is TRBV29-1, the J call TRBJ1-2; the D gene is possibly TRBD1 (5 bases). This CDR3 spans 13 amino acids. Germline assignment: CDR1 SQVTM and CDR2 ANQGSEA. The CDR3 sequence: CSSVGVPDYGYTF. The CDR3 coding sequence is TGCAGTTCGGTGGGGGTTCCAGACTATGGCTACACCTTC.

The count of this clonotype is one. The junction shows a germline mismatch at one end, possibly a read error. The V gene is TRBV5-1, the J gene TRBJ2-7; TRBD2 matches at 7 bases. The CDR3 runs 13 residues. Germline-derived CDR1 and CDR2 are SGHRS and YFSETQ. CDR3 sequence reads: CVSREGSTYEQYF. CDR3 DNA: TGCGTCAGCAGGGAGGGGAGCACCTACGAGCAGTACTTC.

This clonotype was counted many times. This chain links TRBV30 with TRBJ2-1; D gene ambiguous. Germline assignment: CDR1 GTSNPN and CDR2 SVGIG (reference sequence). The CDR3 totals 11 residues. V was clipped by 5 bases and J by 7 bases, with 9 bases between them. CDR3 DNA: TGTGCCTGGGGACCTGGAAATGAGCAGTTCTTC. It specifies CAWGPGNEQFF.

In this sample, this clonotype turned up once. Relative to the germline gene, one junction end is altered; a read error may explain this. J is TRBJ2-7 and V is TRBV28; D perhaps matches TRBD1 (5 bases). CDR3 length: 12 amino acids. Germline values: CDR1 MDHEN, CDR2 SYDVKM. CDR3 amino acids: CASSLTDAEQYF. CDR3 DNA sequence: TGTGCCAGCAGCCTGACAGACGCCGAGCAGTACTTT.

The genes are TRBV18 and TRBJ1-4; possible D gene TRBD1, 5 bases. CDR3 size: 13 residues. Trimming left V 3 bases short and J 7 bases short, with 9 bases between. Germline-derived CDR1 and CDR2 are KGHSH and LQKENI. The CDR3 here is CASSPGQREKLFF. For the CDR3, the DNA is TGTGCCAGCTCACCCGGACAACGTGAAAAACTGTTTTTT.

This clonotype has ten or more counts. A junction end diverges from the germline sequence, so it may reflect a read error. CDR3 loop: CASNKGSQETQCF. The CDR3 nucleotides are TGTGCCAGCAATAAAGGCAGTCAAGAGACCCAGTGCTTC. The chain carries TRBV6-5 and TRBJ2-5; D remains unclear. The germline gives CDR1 MNHEY, CDR2 SVGAGI. The CDR3 is 13 residues long.

As to this clonotype: A junction boundary mismatches the germline segment, possibly from a read error. The V gene is TRBV11-2, the J gene TRBJ2-1; no clear D. Germline CDR1 SGHAT, CDR2 FQNNGV. This CDR3 has 13 amino acids. The chain's CDR3 is CASRSTDRYERFF. CDR3 sequence (DNA): TGTGCCAGCAGATCCACAGATCGCTATGAGCGGTTCTTC.